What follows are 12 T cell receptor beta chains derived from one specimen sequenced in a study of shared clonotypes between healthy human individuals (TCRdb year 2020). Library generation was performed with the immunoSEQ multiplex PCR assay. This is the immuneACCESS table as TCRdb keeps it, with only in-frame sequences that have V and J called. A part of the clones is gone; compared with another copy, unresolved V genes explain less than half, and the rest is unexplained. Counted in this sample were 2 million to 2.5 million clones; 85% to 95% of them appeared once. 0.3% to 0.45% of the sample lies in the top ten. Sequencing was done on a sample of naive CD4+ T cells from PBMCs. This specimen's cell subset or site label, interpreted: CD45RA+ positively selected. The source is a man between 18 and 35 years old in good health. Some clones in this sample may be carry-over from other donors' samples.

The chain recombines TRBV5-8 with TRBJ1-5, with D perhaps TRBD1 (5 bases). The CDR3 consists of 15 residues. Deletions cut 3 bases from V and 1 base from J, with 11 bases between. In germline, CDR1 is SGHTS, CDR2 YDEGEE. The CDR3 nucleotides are TGTGCCAGCAGCTCATTCGGGGGAAGCAATCAGCCCCAGCATTTT. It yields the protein CASSSFGGSNQPQHF.

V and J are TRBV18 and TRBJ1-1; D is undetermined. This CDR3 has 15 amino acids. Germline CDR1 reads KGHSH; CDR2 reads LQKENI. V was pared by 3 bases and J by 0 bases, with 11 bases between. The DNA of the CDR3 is TGTGCCAGCTCACCCGGCGGTTTCTTGAACACTGAAGCTTTCTTT. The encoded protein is CASSPGGFLNTEAFF.

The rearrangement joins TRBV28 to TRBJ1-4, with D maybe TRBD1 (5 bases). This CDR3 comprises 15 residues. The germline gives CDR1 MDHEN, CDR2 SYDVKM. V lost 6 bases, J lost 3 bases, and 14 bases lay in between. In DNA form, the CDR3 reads TGTGCCAGCAGCTTTGGGGGGAGCCCTAATGAAAAACTGTTTTTT. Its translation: CASSFGGSPNEKLFF.

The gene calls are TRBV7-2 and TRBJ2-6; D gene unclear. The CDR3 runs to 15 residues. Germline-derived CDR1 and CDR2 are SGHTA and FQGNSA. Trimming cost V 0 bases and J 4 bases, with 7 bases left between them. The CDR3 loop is CASSLAGSGANVLTF. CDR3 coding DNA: TGTGCCAGCAGCTTAGCAGGGTCGGGGGCCAACGTCCTGACTTTC.

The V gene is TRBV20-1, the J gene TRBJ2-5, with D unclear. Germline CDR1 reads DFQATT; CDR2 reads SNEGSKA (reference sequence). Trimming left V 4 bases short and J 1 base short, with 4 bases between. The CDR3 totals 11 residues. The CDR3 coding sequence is TGCAGTGCTAATGGCCAAGAGACCCAGTACTTC. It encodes CSANGQETQYF.

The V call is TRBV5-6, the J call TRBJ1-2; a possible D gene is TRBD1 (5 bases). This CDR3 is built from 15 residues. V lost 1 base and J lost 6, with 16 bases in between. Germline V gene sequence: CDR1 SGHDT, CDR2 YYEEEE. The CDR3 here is CASSLFQLGVNGYTF. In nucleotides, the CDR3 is TGTGCCAGCAGCTTGTTCCAGCTAGGGGTAAATGGCTACACCTTC. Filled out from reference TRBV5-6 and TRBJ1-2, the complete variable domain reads DAGVTQSPTHLIKTRGQQVTLRCSPKSGHDTVSWYQQALGQGPQFIFQYYEEEERQRGNFPDRFSGHQFPNYSSELNVNALLLGDSALYLCASSLFQLGVNGYTFGSGTRLTVV.

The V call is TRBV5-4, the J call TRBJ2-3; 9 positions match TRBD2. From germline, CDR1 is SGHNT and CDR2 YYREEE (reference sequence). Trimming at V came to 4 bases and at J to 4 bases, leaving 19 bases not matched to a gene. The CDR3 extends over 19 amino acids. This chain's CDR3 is CASSPRSGRSSSLSDTQYF. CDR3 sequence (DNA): TGTGCCAGCAGCCCCCGGAGCGGGAGGAGTTCTTCTCTCTCAGATACGCAGTATTTT.

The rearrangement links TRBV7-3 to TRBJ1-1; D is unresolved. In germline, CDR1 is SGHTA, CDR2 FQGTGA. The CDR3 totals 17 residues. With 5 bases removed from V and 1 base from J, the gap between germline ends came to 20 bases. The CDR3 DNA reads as TGTGCCAGCAGCCTCAAGGTGTTTGCGGGCGCGAACACTGAAGCTTTCTTT. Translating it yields CASSLKVFAGANTEAFF.

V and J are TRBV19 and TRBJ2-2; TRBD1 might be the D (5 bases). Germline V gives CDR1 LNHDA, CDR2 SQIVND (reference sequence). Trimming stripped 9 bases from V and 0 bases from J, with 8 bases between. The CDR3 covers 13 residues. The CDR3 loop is CASGHPNTGELFF. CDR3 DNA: TGTGCCAGCGGACACCCGAACACCGGGGAGCTGTTTTTT.

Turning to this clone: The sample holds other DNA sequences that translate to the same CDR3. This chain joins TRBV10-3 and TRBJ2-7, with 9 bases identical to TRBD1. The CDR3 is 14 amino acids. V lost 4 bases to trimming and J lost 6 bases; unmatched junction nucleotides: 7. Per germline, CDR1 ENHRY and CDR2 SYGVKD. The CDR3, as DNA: TGTGCCATCAGTGCACGGGACAGGGAGGCCGAGCAGTACTTC. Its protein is CAISARDREAEQYF.

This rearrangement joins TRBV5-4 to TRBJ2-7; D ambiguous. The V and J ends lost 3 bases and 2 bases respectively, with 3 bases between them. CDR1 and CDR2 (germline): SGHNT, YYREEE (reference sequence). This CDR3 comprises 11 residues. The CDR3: CASSCPYEQYF. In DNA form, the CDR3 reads TGTGCCAGCAGCTGTCCCTACGAGCAGTACTTC.

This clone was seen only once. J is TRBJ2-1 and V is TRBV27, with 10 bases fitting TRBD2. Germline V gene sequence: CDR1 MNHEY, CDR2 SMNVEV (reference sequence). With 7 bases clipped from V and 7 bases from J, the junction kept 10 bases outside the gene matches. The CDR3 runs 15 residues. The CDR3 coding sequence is TGTGCCAGCACCGACCTAGCGGGAGTCGCGAATGAGCAGTTCTTC. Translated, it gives CASTDLAGVANEQFF.